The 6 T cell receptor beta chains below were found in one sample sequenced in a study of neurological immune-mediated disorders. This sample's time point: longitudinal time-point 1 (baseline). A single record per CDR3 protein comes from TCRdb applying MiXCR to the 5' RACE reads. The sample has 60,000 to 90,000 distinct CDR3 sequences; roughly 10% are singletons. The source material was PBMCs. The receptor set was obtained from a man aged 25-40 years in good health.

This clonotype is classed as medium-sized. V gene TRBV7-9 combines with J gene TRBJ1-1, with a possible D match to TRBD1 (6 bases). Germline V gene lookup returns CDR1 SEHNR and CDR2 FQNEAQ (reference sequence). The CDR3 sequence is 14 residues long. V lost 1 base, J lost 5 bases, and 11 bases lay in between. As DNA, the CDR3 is TGTGCCAGCAGCTTAGGGGGGGCAGGGACTGAAGCTTTCTTT. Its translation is CASSLGGAGTEAFF. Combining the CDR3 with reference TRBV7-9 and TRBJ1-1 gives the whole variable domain DTGVSQNPRHKITKRGQNVTFRCDPISEHNRLYWYRQTLGQGPEFLTYFQNEAQLEKSRLLSDRFSAERPKGSFSTLEIQRTEQGDSAMYLCASSLGGAGTEAFFGQGTRLTVV.

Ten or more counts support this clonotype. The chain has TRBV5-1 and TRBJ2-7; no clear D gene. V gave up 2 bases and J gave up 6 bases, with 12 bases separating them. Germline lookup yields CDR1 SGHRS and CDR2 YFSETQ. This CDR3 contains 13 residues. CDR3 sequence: CASSLTDAGEQYF. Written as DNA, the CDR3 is TGCGCCAGCAGCTTAACGGACGCCGGCGAGCAGTACTTC.

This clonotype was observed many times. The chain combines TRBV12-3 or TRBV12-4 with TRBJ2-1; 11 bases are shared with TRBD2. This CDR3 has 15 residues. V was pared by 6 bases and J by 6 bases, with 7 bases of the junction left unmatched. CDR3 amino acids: CASRPTSGTFNEQFF. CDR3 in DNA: TGTGCCAGCAGGCCGACTAGCGGGACATTCAATGAGCAGTTCTTC.

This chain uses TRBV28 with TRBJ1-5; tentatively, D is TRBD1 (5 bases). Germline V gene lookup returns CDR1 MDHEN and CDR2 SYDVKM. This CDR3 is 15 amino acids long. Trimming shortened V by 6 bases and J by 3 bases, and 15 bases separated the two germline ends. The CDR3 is CASSLTTGDNQPQHF. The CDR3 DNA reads TGTGCCAGCAGCTTAACCACAGGAGACAATCAGCCCCAGCATTTT.

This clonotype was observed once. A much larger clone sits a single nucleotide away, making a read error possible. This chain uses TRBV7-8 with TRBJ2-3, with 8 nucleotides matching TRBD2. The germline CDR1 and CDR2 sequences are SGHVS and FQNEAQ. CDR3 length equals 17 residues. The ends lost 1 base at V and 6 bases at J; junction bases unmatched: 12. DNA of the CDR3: TGTGCCAGCAGCTTAGTGGGTTTAGCGGGGACGCCGGATACGCAGTATTTT. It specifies CASSLVGLAGTPDTQYF.

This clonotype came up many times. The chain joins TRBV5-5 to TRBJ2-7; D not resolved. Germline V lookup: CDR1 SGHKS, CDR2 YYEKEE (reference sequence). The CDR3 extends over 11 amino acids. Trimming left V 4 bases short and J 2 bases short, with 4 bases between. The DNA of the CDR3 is TGTGCCAGCAGCCAAGCCTACGAGCAGTACTTC. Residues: CASSQAYEQYF.